These 31 T cell receptor beta chains share one sample of origin, sequenced in a study of blood T cell repertoires in COVID-19 (TCRdb year 2020). The library came from the immunoSEQ multiplex PCR assay. TCRdb took over this immuneACCESS table, retaining in-frame rearrangements with V and J assigned. Such tables are incomplete; in checked studies, under half of the missing clones stem from an unresolved V gene, and the remainder is unexplained. This sample holds about 260,000 clones; about nine tenths were observed only once. The ten largest make up 2% to 2.5% of the sample. Sequences were obtained from peripheral blood. The receptors derive from a woman in her 50s who had recovered from COVID-19.

This chain joins TRBV19 and TRBJ1-1, with 10 bases that match TRBD1. The trim removed 6 bases at V and 6 bases at J, leaving 13 bases unmatched. This CDR3 has 16 residues. The germline V gene has CDR1 LNHDA and CDR2 SQIVND (reference sequence). The CDR3 nucleotides read TGTGCCAGTAGGTTGTTGGGACAGGGGTCTCTTTCTGAAGCTTTCTTT. The encoded protein is CASRLLGQGSLSEAFF.

V gene TRBV18 combines with J gene TRBJ2-1; a weak D match, TRBD2 (6 bases). This CDR3 has 15 amino acids. V lost 3 bases to trimming and J lost 6 bases, with 15 bases between them. Germline V gene lookup returns CDR1 KGHSH and CDR2 LQKENI. CDR3 sequence (DNA): TGTGCCAGCTCACCGGACGGGACTGGGGTCAATGAGCAGTTCTTC. It translates to CASSPDGTGVNEQFF.

This chain links TRBV19 with TRBJ2-3, with D tentatively TRBD2 (5 bases). Trimming left V 3 bases short and J 5 bases short, with 18 bases between. The CDR3 runs to 16 residues. Germline V gene data show CDR1 as LNHDA and CDR2 as SQIVND (reference sequence). DNA of the CDR3: TGTGCCAGTAGTATTCTGACTCGAGCGGATGGAGATACGCAGTATTTT. It specifies CASSILTRADGDTQYF.

The V call is TRBV5-4, the J call TRBJ2-1; 9 nucleotides match TRBD1. The CDR3 has 15 amino acids. V shed 4 bases and J 13 bases; nucleotides not matched to a gene: 15. Germline CDR1 SGHNT, CDR2 YYREEE (reference sequence). CDR3 loop: CASSPGTDRGLFQFF. CDR3 sequence (DNA): TGTGCCAGCAGCCCTGGGACGGACAGGGGACTATTCCAGTTCTTC.

The DNA of the CDR3 is TGCAGCGTTGAAGATGACAGGTTAAGGGGCTACACCTTC. It encodes CSVEDDRLRGYTF. The chain couples TRBV29-1 to TRBJ1-2; tentatively, D is TRBD1 (6 bases). Per germline, CDR1 SQVTM and CDR2 ANQGSEA. Trimming shortened V by 0 bases and J by 8 bases, and 13 bases separated the two germline ends. The CDR3 runs 13 residues.

J is TRBJ2-3 and V is TRBV5-1; possibly TRBD1 for D (7 bases). The V end lost 5 bases, the J end lost 2 bases, and 24 bases lay between the germline ends. Germline-derived CDR1 and CDR2 are SGHRS and YFSETQ. CDR3 length equals 18 residues. For the CDR3, the DNA is TGCGCCAGCAGTGGGTACACGGGACAGTGGGACTTCACAGATACGCAGTATTTT. It specifies CASSGYTGQWDFTDTQYF.

This chain connects TRBV6-5 to TRBJ2-7, with 12 bases fitting TRBD2. CDR3 size: 15 residues. The germline V gene has CDR1 MNHEY and CDR2 SVGAGI. With 8 bases clipped from V and 3 bases from J, the junction kept 8 bases outside the gene matches. CDR3 sequence (DNA): TGTGCCAGCTCGCTAGCGGGGGGGGCTCTCTACGAGCAGTACTTC. It is translated as CASSLAGGALYEQYF.

This rearrangement joins TRBV7-9 to TRBJ1-2; D perhaps matches TRBD1 (5 bases). Germline V CDR1 and CDR2: SEHNR, FQNEAQ (reference sequence). V shed 3 bases and J shed 5 bases, with 13 bases lying between them. The CDR3 covers 14 residues. The CDR3 loop is CASSLQGWRYGYTF. The DNA of the CDR3 is TGTGCCAGCAGCTTGCAGGGATGGAGATATGGCTACACCTTC.

This clone was counted a few times. The chain is built from TRBV27 and TRBJ2-7; possible D gene TRBD1, 5 bases. CDR3 size: 14 residues. With 1 base removed from V and 2 bases from J, the gap between germline ends came to 9 bases. In germline, CDR1 is MNHEY, CDR2 SMNVEV (reference sequence). CDR3: CASSLLRGPYEQYF. In nucleotides, the CDR3 is TGTGCCAGCAGTTTATTAAGGGGTCCCTACGAGCAGTACTTC.

Only a few counts were recorded for this clone. The rearrangement uses TRBV6-6 and TRBJ2-1, with D perhaps TRBD2 (5 bases). Deletions cut 7 bases from V and 5 bases from J, with 12 bases between. This CDR3 comprises 13 residues. Germline loops: CDR1 MNHNY, CDR2 SVGAGI (reference sequence). CDR3 DNA: TGTGCCAGCACCGGCGGGCTCAACAATGAGCAGTTCTTC. Residues: CASTGGLNNEQFF.

This clone was counted once. The rearrangement links TRBV7-2 to TRBJ1-1, with a tentative D call TRBD1 (5 bases). V was pared by 0 bases and J by 3 bases, with 11 bases between. The CDR3 covers 15 residues. CDR1 is SGHTA and CDR2 is FQGNSA in the germline V gene. DNA of the CDR3: TGTGCCAGCAGCTTAGCTCGGGGAGGGGACACTGAAGCTTTCTTT. Amino acid sequence: CASSLARGGDTEAFF.

The chain carries TRBV7-2 and TRBJ1-1, with 7 bases lining up with TRBD1. In germline, CDR1 is SGHTA, CDR2 FQGNSA. The CDR3 loop spans 14 amino acids. Trimming removed 3 bases from V and 2 bases from J; junction bases left unmatched: 3. The DNA of the CDR3 is TGTGCCAGCAGCTTGGGGACAGCCAACACTGAAGCTTTCTTT. This sequence encodes CASSLGTANTEAFF. Filled out from reference TRBV7-2 and TRBJ1-1, the complete variable domain reads GAGVSQSPSNKVTEKGKDVELRCDPISGHTALYWYRQSLGQGLEFLIYFQGNSAPDKSGLPSDRFSAERTGGSVSTLTIQRTQQEDSAVYLCASSLGTANTEAFFGQGTRLTVV.

The chain uses TRBV25-1 and TRBJ1-4; D unclear. The CDR3 consists of 12 residues. CDR1 is MGHDK and CDR2 is SYGVNS in the germline V gene. V was trimmed by 4 bases and J by 3 bases, leaving 3 bases between them. CDR3 residues: CASSAANEKLFF. Written as DNA, the CDR3 is TGTGCCAGCAGTGCTGCTAATGAAAAACTGTTTTTT.

V is TRBV21-1 and J is TRBJ2-7; TRBD1, the D gene given by the table, was not confirmed from the DNA. TRBV21-1 is recorded as a pseudogene. The CDR3 totals 16 residues. The CDR3 reads CASSEPGQGAVNEQYF. The CDR3 DNA reads TGTGCCAGCAGCGAACCGGGACAGGGGGCAGTCAACGAGCAGTACTTC.

This clone was seen only a few times. The chain has TRBV6-5 and TRBJ1-2; D is ambiguous. Germline CDR1 is MNHEY and CDR2 is SVGAGI. The V end was cut by 5 bases, the J end by 0 bases, with 7 bases between. The CDR3 runs to 13 residues. CDR3 in amino acids: CASSRGSNYGYTF. CDR3 nucleotides: TGTGCCAGCAGTCGAGGGTCTAACTATGGCTACACCTTC.

This chain links TRBV5-4 with TRBJ2-3, with TRBD2 matching 11 bases. The CDR3 sequence is 15 residues long. Trimming removed 2 bases from V and 4 bases from J; junction bases left unmatched: 3. Per the germline V gene, CDR1 is SGHNT and CDR2 is YYREEE (reference sequence). CDR3 residues: CASSFSGRAPDTQYF. The CDR3 DNA sequence: TGTGCCAGCAGCTTTAGCGGGAGGGCCCCAGATACGCAGTATTTT.

The chain employs TRBV5-1 and TRBJ2-7; 12 bases map to TRBD1. Germline trimming cut 7 bases from V and 6 bases from J; bases unmatched to any gene: 11. The CDR3 has 15 residues. Per germline, CDR1 SGHRS and CDR2 YFSETQ. This CDR3 reads CASWGTGTGGAEQYF. In DNA, the CDR3 is TGCGCCAGCTGGGGGACCGGGACAGGGGGCGCCGAGCAGTACTTC.

The DNA of the CDR3 is TGTGCCAGCAGCCTTAGCCGGACAGGCGCACTGTTTTTT. This codes for CASSLSRTGALFF. The chain combines TRBV7-3 with TRBJ2-2; 7 bases are shared with TRBD1. With 5 bases clipped from V and 14 bases from J, the junction kept 11 bases outside the gene matches. CDR3 length: 13 amino acids. CDR1 and CDR2 from the germline V gene are SGHTA and FQGTGA.

V gene TRBV19 combines with J gene TRBJ2-7; 7 bases are shared with TRBD1. The CDR3 loop spans 15 amino acids. V gave up 5 bases and J gave up 1 base; unmatched junction bases: 8. The germline CDR1 and CDR2 sequences are LNHDA and SQIVND (reference sequence). The CDR3 DNA sequence: TGTGCCAGTAGTCTGGACGGGACAGCGTCCTACGAGCAGTACTTC. Amino acid sequence: CASSLDGTASYEQYF.

This clone was detected only once. This chain joins TRBV28 and TRBJ1-2; possible D gene TRBD1, 5 bases. Germline V gene sequence: CDR1 MDHEN, CDR2 SYDVKM. The CDR3 runs 17 residues. Trimming left V 3 bases short and J 8 bases short, with 25 bases between. Written as DNA, the CDR3 is TGTGCCAGCAGTTTCCTCACTCGGGGGGGGAGGGCGGACGGCTACACCTTC. Its protein is CASSFLTRGGRADGYTF.

The chain is built from TRBV5-5 and TRBJ1-2; the D gene is possibly TRBD1 (6 bases). Trimming took 4 bases from V and 2 from J, leaving 12 bases between them. The CDR3 has 14 amino acids. Germline V gene sequence: CDR1 SGHKS, CDR2 YYEKEE (reference sequence). CDR3 loop: CASSPHRENYGYTF. DNA for the CDR3: TGTGCCAGCAGCCCCCACAGGGAAAACTATGGCTACACCTTC.

V is TRBV21-1 and J is TRBJ1-5. TRBV21-1 is annotated as a pseudogene. The CDR3 is 14 residues long. This chain's CDR3 is CATPNRVEKQPQHF. The CDR3 nucleotides read TGTGCCACCCCGAATCGGGTCGAAAAACAGCCCCAGCATTTT.

This chain joins TRBV19 and TRBJ2-7; 7 nucleotides match TRBD2. V shed 0 bases and J 4 bases; nucleotides not matched to a gene: 6. The germline V gene encodes CDR1 LNHDA and CDR2 SQIVND (reference sequence). The CDR3 has 15 residues. CDR3 amino acids: CASSIETSRPYEQYF. CDR3 bases: TGTGCCAGTAGTATAGAGACTAGCAGACCTTACGAGCAGTACTTC.

The chain has TRBV5-8 and TRBJ1-1, with D possibly TRBD1 on 6 matching bases. There are 15 residues in the CDR3. Germline CDR1 is SGHTS and CDR2 is YDEGEE. Trimming removed 0 bases from V and 1 base from J, with 10 bases in between. CDR3 protein: CASSLGDRTNTEAFF. CDR3 in DNA: TGTGCCAGCAGCTTGGGAGACAGGACGAACACTGAAGCTTTCTTT.

The chain couples TRBV5-1 to TRBJ2-1; 9 bases align to TRBD2. V lost 3 bases and J lost 10; bases outside the gene matches: 5. Germline V CDR1 and CDR2: SGHRS, YFSETQ. There are 13 residues in the CDR3. The CDR3 DNA reads TGCGCCAGCAGCTCGGCGGGAGGGCCGGAGCAGTTCTTC. This codes for CASSSAGGPEQFF.

As regards this clone: This sample includes further DNA sequences coding for the same CDR3. The chain recombines TRBV5-1 with TRBJ1-4; TRBD1 aligns across 10 bases. Unmatched junction bases numbered 4, after V lost 0 bases and J lost 8 bases. The CDR3 loop spans 15 amino acids. Germline CDR1 reads SGHRS; CDR2 reads YFSETQ. CDR3 residues: CASSLGTGGREKLFF. CDR3 bases: TGCGCCAGCAGCTTGGGGACAGGGGGAAGAGAAAAACTGTTTTTT.

The chain couples TRBV25-1 to TRBJ1-1, with TRBD1 identical over 8 bases. V gave up 8 bases and J gave up 3 bases; unmatched junction bases: 5. CDR1 and CDR2 from the germline V gene are MGHDK and SYGVNS. The CDR3 totals 13 residues. The CDR3, as DNA: TGTGCCAGCGGTACAGGGGGGGACACTGAAGCTTTCTTT. Its protein is CASGTGGDTEAFF.

The chain has TRBV6-5 and TRBJ1-3; TRBD1 might be the D (5 bases). Trimming stripped 1 base from V and 0 bases from J, with 10 bases between. Germline loops: CDR1 MNHEY, CDR2 SVGAGI. This CDR3 spans 16 amino acids. The CDR3 DNA reads TGTGCCAGCAGTTACTTCAGGGATTACTCTGGAAACACCATATATTTT. Translated: CASSYFRDYSGNTIYF.

The chain has TRBV12-5 and TRBJ2-5; 8 bases agree with TRBD1. With 2 bases clipped from V and 4 bases from J, the junction kept 0 bases outside the gene matches. Germline loops: CDR1 LGHNT, CDR2 FRNRAP. This CDR3 is 13 amino acids long. CDR3 nucleotides: TGTGCTAGTGGTTTGACAGGGGGAGAGACCCAGTACTTC. Translation: CASGLTGGETQYF.

The chain is built from TRBV9 and TRBJ2-1; 9 bases align to TRBD2. The CDR3 loop spans 16 amino acids. Germline assignment: CDR1 SGDLS and CDR2 YYNGEE. J was trimmed by 10 bases and V by 0 bases; bases with no gene match: 11. CDR3 protein: CASSVVNSGGQAEQFF. CDR3 nucleotide sequence: TGTGCCAGCAGCGTAGTTAATAGCGGGGGCCAGGCCGAGCAGTTCTTC.

This chain joins TRBV29-1 and TRBJ1-1, with TRBD1 as a possible D gene (6 bases). Germline V gene lookup returns CDR1 SQVTM and CDR2 ANQGSEA. Trimming took 6 bases from V and 3 from J, leaving 11 bases between them. The CDR3 sequence is 12 residues long. The CDR3 spells CSVTTGYTEAFF. In DNA form, the CDR3 reads TGCAGCGTGACGACAGGTTACACTGAAGCTTTCTTT.